This TCR beta chain emerged from a study of identical twins (dated by TCRdb to about 2016). Study-wide context: To test whether fetal clonotypes persist, this study deep-sequenced TCR alpha and beta repertoires from monozygotic twins, from unrelated adults of various ages, and from cord blood. To rule out contamination, the twin experiments were replicated at different times with different library preparation protocols. Broader findings and caveats from the paper: A weaker excess of twin sharing was found in beta out-of-frame sequences because the signal-to-noise ratio was lowered by fewer shared sequences. Invariant T cells such as MAIT and iNKT could partly confound zero-insertion analyses, though diverse VJ usage argued against this for most clonotypes. Compared with coincidental sharing between unrelated individuals, an excess of low generation-probability sequences was observed among out-of-frame TCR alpha sequences shared between twins. Because the same donors could not be followed over many years, conclusions were based on cross-sectional statistical analysis. Fewer insertions were carried by abundant cord blood beta clonotypes; a weaker similar trend was observed in young adult naive repertoires, while no such trend was observed in memory repertoires. Out-of-frame TCR alpha sharing in monozygotic twins was systematically underestimated by recombination models, whereas sharing between unrelated individuals was in agreement with the recombination models.

All donors were healthy Caucasians. Three pairs of female monozygotic twins, all aged roughly 18 to 29 years, were included in the twin cohort. Miltenyi CD45RO+ enrichment and human naive T-cell isolation kits were used to isolate memory (CD45RO+) and naive T cells from PBMC. Libraries were constructed by 5' RACE. The sequencer was an Illumina HiSeq 2000. A universal primer binding site was introduced by template switching, and a unique molecular identifier was present in the final cDNA, enabling accurate counting of TCR cDNA molecules. Specific primers in the conserved constant-segment region were used to synthesize first-strand cDNA for TCR alpha and beta chains. To control for contamination, every cDNA library carried two barcodes: a SMART-Mk sample barcode plus Illumina barcodes. TruSeq adapter sequences and Illumina sample barcodes were added in two successive PCR steps. The Illumina HiSeq platform was used with custom primers to sequence TCR alpha and beta cDNA libraries. On the authors' methods: MiGEC was used to process raw reads and extract unique molecular identifiers, and MiXCR was used to find CDR3 positions. Recombination models were inferred per individual with the repgenHMM and IGoR tools using an EM algorithm. The analysis of shared clonotypes was done with the tcR package in R, with sharing normalized by the product of cloneset sizes. Out-of-frame nonproductive sequences were analyzed to study raw recombination free of thymic and clonal selection effects. In TCRdb, the public reads were trimmed at Q25 with fastp and aligned with MiXCR, with productive beta chains retained. Each CDR3 protein gets just one entry, which takes the most common genes and DNA from the rows behind it. These V and J calls derive from TCRdb rather than the authors' analysis. Across this sample there are under 300,000 distinct CDR3 sequences, with roughly 13% seen only once. The top ten clones comprise 4% to 5% of the sample.

Including cysteine and phenylalanine, the CDR3 has 15 amino acids. Only the CDR3 DNA is retained, 45 bases long and in frame from the first base. V gives up 5 bases and J gives up 4 bases, and the segment between their germline ends measures 17 bases. For CDR1 and CDR2, the germline V gene lists MNHEY and SVGEGT. Ten or more counts support this clonotype. The specificity of this receptor is unknown. No much larger clone exists at a distance of one base, and base qualities are not known. The data also belong to a second study, concerning yellow fever vaccine responses in identical twins. According to the second study: According to the authors, in identical twins the way T cells responded to vaccination appeared partly convergent and partly personalized. In identical twins, the study followed T cell clones that responded to the vaccine with precision.

The chain is made from TRBV6-2 or TRBV6-3 and TRBJ2-5; the D gene is tentatively TRBD1 or TRBD2, each matching 5 bases. The clonotype was recovered from a woman younger than 35 in good health. The specimen sequenced was memory (CD45RO+) T cells sorted from blood. In the paper's terms, the cell subset or site label means: CD45RO+ enriched T cells. Here is the DNA: TGTGCCAGCAGTCAGCACGGGGACGCCGGAGAGACCCAGTACTTC. Its translation is CASSQHGDAGETQYF.